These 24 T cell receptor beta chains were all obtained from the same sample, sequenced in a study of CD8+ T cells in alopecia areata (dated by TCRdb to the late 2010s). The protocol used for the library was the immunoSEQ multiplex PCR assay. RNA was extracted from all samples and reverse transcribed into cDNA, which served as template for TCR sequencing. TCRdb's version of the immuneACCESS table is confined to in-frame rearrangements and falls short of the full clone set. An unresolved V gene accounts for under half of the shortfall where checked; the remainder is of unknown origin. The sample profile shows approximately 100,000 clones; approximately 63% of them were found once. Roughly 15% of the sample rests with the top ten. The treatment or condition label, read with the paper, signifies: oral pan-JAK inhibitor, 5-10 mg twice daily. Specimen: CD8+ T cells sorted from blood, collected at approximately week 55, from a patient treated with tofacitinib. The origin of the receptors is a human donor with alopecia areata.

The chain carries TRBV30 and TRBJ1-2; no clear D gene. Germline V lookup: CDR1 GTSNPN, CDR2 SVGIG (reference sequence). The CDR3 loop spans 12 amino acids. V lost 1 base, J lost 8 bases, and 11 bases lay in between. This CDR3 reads CAWSGVGSGYTF. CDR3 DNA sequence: TGTGCCTGGAGTGGTGTAGGAAGCGGCTACACCTTC.

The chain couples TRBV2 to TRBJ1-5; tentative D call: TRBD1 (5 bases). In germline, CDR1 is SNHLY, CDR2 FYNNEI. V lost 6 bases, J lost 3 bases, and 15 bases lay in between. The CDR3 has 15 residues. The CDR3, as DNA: TGTGCCAGCAGGATCCGGGCGGGGCTCAATCAGCCCCAGCATTTT. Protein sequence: CASRIRAGLNQPQHF.

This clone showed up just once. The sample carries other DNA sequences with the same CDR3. Written as DNA, the CDR3 is TGTGCTAGTGGCCTTAATGAGCAGTTCTTC. This encodes CASGLNEQFF. The rearrangement uses TRBV12-5 and TRBJ2-1; no reliable D call. The CDR3 is made up of 10 amino acids. Trimming left V 6 bases short and J 7 bases short, with 4 bases between. Germline-derived CDR1 and CDR2 are LGHNT and FRNRAP.

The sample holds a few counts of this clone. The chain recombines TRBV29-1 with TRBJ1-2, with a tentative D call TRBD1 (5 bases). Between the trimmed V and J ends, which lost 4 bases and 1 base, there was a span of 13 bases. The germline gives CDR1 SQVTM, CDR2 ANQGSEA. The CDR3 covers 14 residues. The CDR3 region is CSVGMTDFNYGYTF. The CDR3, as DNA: TGCAGCGTTGGGATGACAGATTTTAACTATGGCTACACCTTC.

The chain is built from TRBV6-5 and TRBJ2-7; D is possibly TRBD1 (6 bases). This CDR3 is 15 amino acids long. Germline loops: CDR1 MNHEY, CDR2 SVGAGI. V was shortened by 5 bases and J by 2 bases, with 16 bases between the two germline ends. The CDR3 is CASSHVIQGTYEQYF. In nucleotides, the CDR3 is TGTGCCAGCAGTCACGTAATACAGGGAACCTACGAGCAGTACTTC.

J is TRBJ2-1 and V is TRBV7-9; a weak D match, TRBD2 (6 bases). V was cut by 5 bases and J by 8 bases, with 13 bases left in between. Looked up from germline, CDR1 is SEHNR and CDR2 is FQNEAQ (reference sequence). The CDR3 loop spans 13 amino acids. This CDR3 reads CASSLRGAYEQFF. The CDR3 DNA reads TGTGCCAGCAGCCTACGCGGGGCATATGAGCAGTTCTTC. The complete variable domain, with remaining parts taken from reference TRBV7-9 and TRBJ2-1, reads DTGVSQNPRHKITKRGQNVTFRCDPISEHNRLYWYRQTLGQGPEFLTYFQNEAQLEKSRLLSDRFSAERPKGSFSTLEIQRTEQGDSAMYLCASSLRGAYEQFFGPGTRLTVL.

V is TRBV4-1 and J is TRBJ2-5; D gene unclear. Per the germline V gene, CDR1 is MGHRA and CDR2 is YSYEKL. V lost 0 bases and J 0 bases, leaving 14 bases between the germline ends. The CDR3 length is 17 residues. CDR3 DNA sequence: TGCGCCAGCAGCCAAGAAGAGCTGGGCAGGAACCAAGAGACCCAGTACTTC. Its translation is CASSQEELGRNQETQYF.

The CDR3 reads CASSRPRLSSYNSPLHF. The DNA of the CDR3 is TGCGCCAGCAGCCGTCCTAGATTAAGCTCCTATAATTCACCCCTCCACTTT. This chain joins TRBV4-1 and TRBJ1-6; D remains unclear. Germline CDR1 MGHRA, CDR2 YSYEKL. This CDR3 region has 17 residues. Trimming pared 4 bases from V and 0 bases from J, leaving 13 bases between.

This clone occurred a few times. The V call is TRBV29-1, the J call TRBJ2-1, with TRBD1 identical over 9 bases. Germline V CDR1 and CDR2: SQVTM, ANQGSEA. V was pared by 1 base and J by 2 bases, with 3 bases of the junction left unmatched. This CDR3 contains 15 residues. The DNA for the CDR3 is TGCAGCGTTGAAGGGCGACAGGGGGCCTACAATGAGCAGTTCTTC. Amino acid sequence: CSVEGRQGAYNEQFF.

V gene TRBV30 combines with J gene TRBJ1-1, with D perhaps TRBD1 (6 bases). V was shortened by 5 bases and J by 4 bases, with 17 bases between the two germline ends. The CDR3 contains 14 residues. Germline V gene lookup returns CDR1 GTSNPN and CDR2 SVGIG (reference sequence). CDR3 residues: CAWGTGPEGTEAFF. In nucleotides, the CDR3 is TGTGCCTGGGGAACAGGGCCCGAGGGCACTGAAGCTTTCTTT.

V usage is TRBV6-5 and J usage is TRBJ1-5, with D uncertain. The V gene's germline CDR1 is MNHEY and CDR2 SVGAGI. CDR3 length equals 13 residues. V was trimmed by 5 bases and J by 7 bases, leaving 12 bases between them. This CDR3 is CASSHGERQPQHF. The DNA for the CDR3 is TGTGCCAGCAGTCACGGGGAAAGGCAGCCCCAGCATTTT.

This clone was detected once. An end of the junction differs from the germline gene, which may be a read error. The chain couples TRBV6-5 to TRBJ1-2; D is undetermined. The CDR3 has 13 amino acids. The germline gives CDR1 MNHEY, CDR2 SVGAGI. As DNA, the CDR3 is TGTGCCAGCAGCCCACATGCTAACTATAGCTACACCTTC. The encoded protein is CASSPHANYSYTF.

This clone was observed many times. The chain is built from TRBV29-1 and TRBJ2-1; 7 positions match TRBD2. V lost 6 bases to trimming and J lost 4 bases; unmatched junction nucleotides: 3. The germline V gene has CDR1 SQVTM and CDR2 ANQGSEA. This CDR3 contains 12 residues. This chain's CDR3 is CSVYGGYNEQFF. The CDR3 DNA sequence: TGCAGCGTCTACGGGGGGTACAATGAGCAGTTCTTC.

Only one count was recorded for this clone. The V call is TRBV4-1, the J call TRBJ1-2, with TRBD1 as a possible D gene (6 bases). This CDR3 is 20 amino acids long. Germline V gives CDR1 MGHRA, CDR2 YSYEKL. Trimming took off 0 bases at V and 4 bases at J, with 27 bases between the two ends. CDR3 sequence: CASSQDLGPRHRTVVYGYTF. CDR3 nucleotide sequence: TGCGCCAGCAGCCAAGATTTGGGGCCACGGCACCGGACAGTCGTCTATGGCTACACCTTC.

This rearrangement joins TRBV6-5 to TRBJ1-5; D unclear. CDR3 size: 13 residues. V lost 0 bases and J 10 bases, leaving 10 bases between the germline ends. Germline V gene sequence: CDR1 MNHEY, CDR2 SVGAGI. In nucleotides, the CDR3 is TGTGCCAGCAGTTACTCCCCCCTCAAACCCCAGCATTTT. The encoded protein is CASSYSPLKPQHF.

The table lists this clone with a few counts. The CDR3 loop reads CASAIWGQPQHF. DNA for the CDR3: TGTGCCAGCGCCATATGGGGTCAGCCCCAGCATTTT. The J gene is TRBJ1-5, the V gene TRBV27; D gene unclear. V lost 8 bases and J lost 6, with 11 bases in between. From germline, CDR1 is MNHEY and CDR2 SMNVEV (reference sequence). This CDR3 spans 12 amino acids.

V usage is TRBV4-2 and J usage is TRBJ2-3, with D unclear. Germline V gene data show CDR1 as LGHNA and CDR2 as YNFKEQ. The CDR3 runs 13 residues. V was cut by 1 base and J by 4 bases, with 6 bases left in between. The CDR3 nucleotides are TGTGCCAGCAGCCAAGGTCTCGCAGATACGCAGTATTTT. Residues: CASSQGLADTQYF.

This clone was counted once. Written as DNA, the CDR3 is TGCGCCAGCAGCTCCCGGACAGGGTCAGATCGAGAGACCCAGTACTTC. The encoded protein is CASSSRTGSDRETQYF. The rearrangement joins TRBV5-1 to TRBJ2-5; 8 bases are a match to TRBD1. With 3 bases clipped from V and 4 bases from J, the junction kept 11 bases outside the gene matches. The germline V gene has CDR1 SGHRS and CDR2 YFSETQ. The CDR3 has 16 amino acids.

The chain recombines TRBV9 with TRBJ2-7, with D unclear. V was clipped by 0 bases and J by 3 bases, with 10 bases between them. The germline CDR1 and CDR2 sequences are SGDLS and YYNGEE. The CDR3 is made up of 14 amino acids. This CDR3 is CASSVGDLSYEQYF. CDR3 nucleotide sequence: TGTGCCAGCAGCGTAGGTGACCTCAGCTACGAGCAGTACTTC.

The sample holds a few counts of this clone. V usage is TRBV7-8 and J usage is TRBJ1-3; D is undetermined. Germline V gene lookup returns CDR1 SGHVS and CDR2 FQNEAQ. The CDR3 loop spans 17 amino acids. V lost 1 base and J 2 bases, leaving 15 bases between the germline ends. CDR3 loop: CASSLVWGGRTGNTIYF. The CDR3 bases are TGTGCCAGCAGCTTAGTTTGGGGAGGGAGGACTGGAAACACCATATATTTT.

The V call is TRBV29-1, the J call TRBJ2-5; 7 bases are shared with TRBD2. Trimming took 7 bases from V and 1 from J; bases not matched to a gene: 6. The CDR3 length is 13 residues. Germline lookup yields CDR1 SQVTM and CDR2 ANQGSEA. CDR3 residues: CSAPPSGQETQYF. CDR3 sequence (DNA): TGCAGCGCTCCCCCTAGCGGCCAAGAGACCCAGTACTTC.

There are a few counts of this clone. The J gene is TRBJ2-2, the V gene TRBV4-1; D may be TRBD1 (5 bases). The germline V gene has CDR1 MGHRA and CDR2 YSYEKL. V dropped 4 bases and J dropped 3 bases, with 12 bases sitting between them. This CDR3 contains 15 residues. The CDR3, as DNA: TGCGCCAGCAGCCCCCTAGACAGATACACCGGGGAGCTGTTTTTT. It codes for CASSPLDRYTGELFF.

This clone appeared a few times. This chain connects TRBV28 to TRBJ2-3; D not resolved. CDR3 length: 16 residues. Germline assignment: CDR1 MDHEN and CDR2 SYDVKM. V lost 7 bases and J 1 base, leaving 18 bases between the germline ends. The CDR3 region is CASKFAVTRGTDTQYF. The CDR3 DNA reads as TGTGCCAGCAAGTTTGCGGTGACGCGAGGCACAGATACGCAGTATTTT.

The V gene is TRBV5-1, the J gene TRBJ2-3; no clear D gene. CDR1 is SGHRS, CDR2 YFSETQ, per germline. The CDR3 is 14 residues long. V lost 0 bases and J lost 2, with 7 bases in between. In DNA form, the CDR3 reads TGCGCCAGCAGCTTGGCCCCCCTCACAGATACGCAGTATTTT. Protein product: CASSLAPLTDTQYF.